This T cell receptor beta chain was recorded in a study of breast tumors, draining lymph nodes, adjacent tissues. TCRdb re-called the multiplex PCR reads with MiXCR, one entry per CDR3 protein. The data hold approximately 280,000 distinct CDR3 sequences, with 30% to 35% observed a single time. In regard to this clonotype: Its specificity is not known.

Samples came from axillary lymph nodes draining the breast cancer. Regarding the study as a whole: Tumor and nontumor repertoires were significantly more similar in luminal-like than in basal-like breast cancer.

CDR1 and CDR2 (germline): ENHRY, SYGVKD. The CDR3 has 12 amino acids. Trimming cost V 0 bases and J 4 bases, with 3 bases left between them. The sample consisted of axillary lymph node tissue. V is TRBV10-3 and J is TRBJ1-1; no reliable D call. The receptor was isolated from a female donor with breast cancer. Some clones in this sample may be carry-over from other donors' samples. The CDR3 coding sequence is TGTGCCATCAGTGAGTCGAGCACTGAAGCTTTCTTT. This sequence encodes CAISESSTEAFF.